The 10 T cell receptor beta chains given below trace back to one sample, sequenced in a study of shared clonotypes between healthy human individuals. Clones were sequenced by immunoSEQ multiplex PCR, and TCRdb holds only the in-frame ones, with some missing. This table has millions of clones, approximately 93% appearing once. Sequencing was performed on naive CD4+ T cells from PBMCs. As for subset: CD45RA+ positively selected. The receptors here all came from a man between 18 and 29 years old in good health. Some clones in this sample may be carry-over from other donors' samples.

This sequence joins TRBV28 and TRBJ2-3, with a possible D match to TRBD2 (6 bases). Germline V gene lookup returns CDR1 MDHEN and CDR2 SYDVKM. This CDR3 region has 16 residues. Trimming stripped 6 bases from V and 0 bases from J, with 16 bases between. The CDR3 DNA follows: TGTGCCAGCAGCTCCACCCATGCGGGGAGCACAGATACGCAGTATTTT. This gives the protein CASSSTHAGSTDTQYF.

V is TRBV7-3 and J is TRBJ2-3; 8 bases line up with TRBD1. CDR3 length: 14 amino acids. Germline CDR1 SGHTA, CDR2 FQGTGA. V trimming: 3 bases; J trimming: 4 bases; junction bases outside the gene matches: 3. The chain's CDR3 is CASSLDRAPDTQYF. The CDR3 DNA reads TGTGCCAGCAGCTTGGACAGGGCGCCAGATACGCAGTATTTT. Drawing the rest from reference TRBV7-3 and TRBJ2-3, the complete variable domain is GAGVSQTPSNKVTEKGKYVELRCDPISGHTALYWYRQSLGQGPEFLIYFQGTGAADDSGLPNDRFFAVRPEGSVSTLKIQRTERGDSAVYLCASSLDRAPDTQYFGPGTRLTVL.

The chain uses TRBV5-1 and TRBJ2-3; TRBD1 matches at 8 bases. This CDR3 comprises 17 residues. After removal of 0 bases from V and 5 bases from J, the junction contained 11 bases not matched to a gene. The V gene's germline CDR1 is SGHRS and CDR2 YFSETQ. The CDR3 sequence is CASSLALVGTGGDTQYF. DNA of the CDR3: TGCGCCAGCAGCTTGGCCCTAGTGGGGACAGGAGGAGATACGCAGTATTTT.

Notes on this clone: The same CDR3 is also encoded by other DNA sequences in this sample. The V gene is TRBV18, the J gene TRBJ1-2; 9 nucleotides agree with TRBD1. V lost 3 bases to trimming and J lost 6 bases; unmatched junction nucleotides: 5. Germline V gives CDR1 KGHSH, CDR2 LQKENI. The CDR3 is made up of 14 amino acids. This CDR3 is CASSPGQGVDGYTF. The CDR3 region has the DNA TGTGCCAGCTCACCGGGACAGGGCGTCGATGGCTACACCTTC.

The chain employs TRBV29-1 and TRBJ1-1; no clear D. V dropped 1 base and J dropped 5 bases, with 5 bases sitting between them. The CDR3 contains 11 residues. Germline-derived CDR1 and CDR2 are SQVTM and ANQGSEA. CDR3 sequence reads: CSVEGRTEAFF. CDR3 nucleotides: TGCAGCGTTGAAGGAAGGACTGAAGCTTTCTTT.

As concerns this clone: A junction end diverges from the germline sequence, so it may reflect a read error. This sequence joins TRBV2 and TRBJ2-7, with TRBD2 as a possible D gene (5 bases). This CDR3 is built from 13 residues. Germline CDR1 is SNHLY and CDR2 is FYNNEI. In DNA, the CDR3 is TGTGCCAGCAGTGATTGGCGCATAGGGAGATCCGTCTTC. Encoded protein: CASSDWRIGRSVF.

The rearrangement links TRBV7-2 to TRBJ2-7; 7 bases line up with TRBD1. The junction had 10 bases not matched to a gene; V was cut back by 2 bases and J by 3 bases. From germline, CDR1 is SGHTA and CDR2 FQGNSA. CDR3 length: 16 residues. CDR3 loop: CASSLSPVGGLYEQYF. CDR3 coding DNA: TGTGCCAGCAGCTTATCCCCAGTAGGGGGCCTCTACGAGCAGTACTTC.

CDR3 sequence reads: CASSQAGESTGELFF. The CDR3 nucleotides are TGTGCCAGCAGCCAAGCGGGAGAGAGCACCGGGGAGCTGTTTTTT. The chain combines TRBV4-2 with TRBJ2-2; a possible D gene is TRBD2 (6 bases). The V end was cut by 1 base, the J end by 4 bases, with 10 bases between. Germline V CDR1 and CDR2: LGHNA, YNFKEQ. This CDR3 region has 15 residues.

The chain is built from TRBV27 and TRBJ2-1; possibly TRBD2 for D (6 bases). The germline gives CDR1 MNHEY, CDR2 SMNVEV (reference sequence). The CDR3 is 16 amino acids. V lost 2 bases and J 15 bases, leaving 26 bases between the germline ends. The CDR3 nucleotides are TGTGCCAGCAGTTTAAACCGGGACTTTAGTCTCGGAGTCCGGTTCTTC. The encoded protein is CASSLNRDFSLGVRFF.

The V call is TRBV9, the J call TRBJ2-7; 9 bases fit TRBD2. Germline CDR1 SGDLS, CDR2 YYNGEE. This CDR3 region has 16 residues. V was pared by 4 bases and J by 2 bases, with 10 bases of the junction left unmatched. The DNA of the CDR3 is TGTGCCAGCAGCCCACCGGGACTAGCAGGGGCCTACGAGCAGTACTTC. Amino acid sequence: CASSPPGLAGAYEQYF.